This T cell receptor beta chain was found in a study of blood T cells in healthy people across ages. Concerning this clonotype: No antigen is known for it.

Regarding the study as a whole: TCR beta diversity tracked closely with naive T cell percentage.

For the second PCR, which ran for roughly 7 to 11 cycles, a sample-barcoded 5' primer and a J-beta primer mix were used. TCRdb redid the calling of the 5' RACE reads with MiXCR, one entry per CDR3 protein. The sample contains more than 1,400,000 distinct CDR3 sequences, approximately 38% of which appear only once. Material for sequencing was blood. The clonotype was recovered from a young woman in good health.

CDR3 sequence (DNA): TGTGCCAGCAGCTTAGACAGACAGATTCTGAACACTGAAGCTTTCTTT. Its translation is CASSLDRQILNTEAFF. The chain employs TRBV7-8 and TRBJ1-1; weak D call: TRBD1 (5 bases). The germline gives CDR1 SGHVS, CDR2 FQNEAQ. The CDR3 contains 16 residues. Trimming removed 1 base from V and 0 bases from J, with 12 bases in between.